The source of this TCR beta chain is a study of identical twins. Study observations and caveats: Findings depended on cross-sectional statistics rather than tracking the same donors.

TCRdb analysed the 5' RACE reads with MiXCR anew, one entry per CDR3 protein. The data hold around 490,000 distinct CDR3 sequences, with more than 20% observed a single time. J lost 2 bases, V lost 3 bases, and 3 bases had no gene match. CDR3 size: 15 residues. CDR1 is SGDLS and CDR2 is YYNGEE in the germline V gene. This clonotype turned up a few times. Its antigen is currently unknown. The same data also contributed to another study, on yellow fever vaccine responses in identical twins.

This chain connects TRBV9 to TRBJ1-3; 9 nucleotides match TRBD1. The origin of this receptor is a young woman in good health. The sample comprised CD4+ T cells sorted from blood. This chain's CDR3 is CASSGRTGAGNTIYF. DNA of the CDR3: TGTGCCAGCAGCGGGCGGACAGGGGCTGGAAACACCATATATTTT.